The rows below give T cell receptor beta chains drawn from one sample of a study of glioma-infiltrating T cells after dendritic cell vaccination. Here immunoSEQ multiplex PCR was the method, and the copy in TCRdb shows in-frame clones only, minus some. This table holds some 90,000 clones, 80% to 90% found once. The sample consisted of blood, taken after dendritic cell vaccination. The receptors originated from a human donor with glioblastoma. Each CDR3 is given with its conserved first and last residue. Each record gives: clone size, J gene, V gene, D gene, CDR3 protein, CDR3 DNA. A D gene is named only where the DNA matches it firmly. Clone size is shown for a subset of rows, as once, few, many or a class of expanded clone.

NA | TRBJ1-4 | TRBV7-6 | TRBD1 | CASSRSQGTNEKLFF | TGTGCCAGCAGCCGATCACAGGGGACTAATGAAAAACTGTTTTTT
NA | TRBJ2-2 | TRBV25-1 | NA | CASRDAGELFF | TGTGCCAGCCGAGATGCCGGGGAGCTGTTTTTT
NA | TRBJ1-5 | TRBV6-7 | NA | CASSYSRKNTRRYSNQPQHF | TGTGCCAGCAGTTACTCGCGGAAGAATACACGGAGATATAGCAATCAGCCCCAGCATTTT
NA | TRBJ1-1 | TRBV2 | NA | CASSWRTEAFF | TGTGCCAGCAGTTGGAGGACTGAAGCTTTCTTT
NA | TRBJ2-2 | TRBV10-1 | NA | CASSEGGTRGELFF | TGCGCCAGCAGTGAGGGAGGAACCCGGGGGGAGCTGTTTTTT
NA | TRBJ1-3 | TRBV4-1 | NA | CASSQDRPTKTDFSGNTIYF | TGCGCCAGCAGCCAAGATCGACCGACAAAGACAGATTTCTCTGGAAACACCATATATTTT
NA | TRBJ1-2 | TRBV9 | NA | CASSVPGVLNYGYTF | TGTGCCAGCAGCGTCCCAGGGGTACTTAACTATGGCTACACCTTC
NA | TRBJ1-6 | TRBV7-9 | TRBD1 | CASRFPGQTNSPLHF | TGTGCCAGCAGGTTTCCGGGACAGACTAATTCACCCCTCCACTTT
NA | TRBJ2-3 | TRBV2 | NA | CASRYSTDTQYF | TGTGCCAGCCGGTACAGCACAGATACGCAGTATTTT
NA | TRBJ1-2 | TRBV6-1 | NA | CASSEVSTAPNYGYTF | TGTGCCAGCAGTGAAGTGTCGACAGCACCTAACTATGGCTACACCTTC
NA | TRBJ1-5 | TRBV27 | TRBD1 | CASSPMTGGYSNQPQHF | TGTGCCAGCAGTCCCATGACAGGGGGATATAGCAATCAGCCCCAGCATTTT
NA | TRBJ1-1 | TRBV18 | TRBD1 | CASLPRQGERTEAFF | TGTGCCAGCTTACCACGACAGGGGGAAAGGACTGAAGCTTTCTTT
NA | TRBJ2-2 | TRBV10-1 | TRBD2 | CASSESGDYRTGELFF | TGCGCCAGCAGTGAGTCGGGGGACTACCGTACCGGGGAGCTGTTTTTT
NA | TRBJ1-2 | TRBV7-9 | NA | CASSLDGRGEGYTF | TGTGCCAGCAGCTTAGATGGCAGGGGTGAAGGCTACACCTTC
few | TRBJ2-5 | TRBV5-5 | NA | CASSLAGQYQETQYF | TGTGCCAGCAGCTTGGCAGGGCAGTACCAAGAGACCCAGTACTTC
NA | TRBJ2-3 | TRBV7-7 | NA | CASSLGATDTQYF | TGTGCCAGCAGCTTAGGCGCGACAGATACGCAGTATTTT
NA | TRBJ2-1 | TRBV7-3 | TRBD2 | CASSSQQKRDGNNEQFF | TGTGCCAGCAGCTCCCAACAAAAGCGGGACGGTAACAATGAGCAGTTCTTC
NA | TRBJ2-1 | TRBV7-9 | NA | CASSFSMGGQFF | TGTGCCAGCAGCTTTTCGATGGGGGGACAGTTCTTC
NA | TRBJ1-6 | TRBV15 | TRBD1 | CATSEVTGDHSPLHF | TGTGCCACCAGCGAAGTGACAGGGGATCATTCACCCCTCCACTTT
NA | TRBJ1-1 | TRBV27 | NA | CASSLSEKSEAFF | TGTGCCAGCAGTTTATCGGAGAAGTCTGAAGCTTTCTTT
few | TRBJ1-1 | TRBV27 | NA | CASSSPGATEAFF | TGTGCCAGCAGTTCCCCAGGGGCCACTGAAGCTTTCTTT
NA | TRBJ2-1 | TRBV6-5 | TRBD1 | CASSYSGQSYNEQFF | TGTGCCAGCAGTTACTCGGGACAGAGTTACAATGAGCAGTTCTTC
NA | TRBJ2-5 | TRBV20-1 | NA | CSADRYQTQYF | TGCAGTGCAGACAGGTACCAGACCCAGTACTTC
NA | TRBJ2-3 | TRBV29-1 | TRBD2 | CSVGTSGSTDTQYF | TGCAGCGTTGGGACTAGCGGGAGTACAGATACGCAGTATTTT
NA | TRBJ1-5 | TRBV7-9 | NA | CASSLAQNQPQHF | TGTGCCAGCAGCTTAGCGCAGAATCAGCCCCAGCATTTT
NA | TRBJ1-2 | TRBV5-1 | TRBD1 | CASSLIQGADGYTF | TGCGCCAGCAGCCTTATACAGGGGGCAGATGGCTACACCTTC
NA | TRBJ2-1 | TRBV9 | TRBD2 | CASSRTSASNEQFF | TGTGCCAGCTCCCGGACTAGCGCCTCCAATGAGCAGTTCTTC
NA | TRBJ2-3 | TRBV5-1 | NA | CASSLGAMLTDTQYF | TGCGCCAGCAGCTTGGGGGCCATGCTTACAGATACGCAGTATTTT